A selection of T cell receptor beta chains follows, all from one sample in a study of blood T cell repertoires in COVID-19. Using immunoSEQ multiplex PCR, the repertoire was profiled, and TCRdb retains in-frame clones only, with some absent. This table holds 300,000 to 400,000 clones, 75% to 90% found once. What was sequenced was peripheral blood. The source is a woman aged 50 to 65 with COVID-19, enrolled during active disease. Both conserved end residues are part of each CDR3. D genes are given only for firm matches. Expanded clones get a size class; other rows say once, few or many, or leave the size out.

>TRBV5-4|14|-|-|TRBJ2-5
TGTGCCAGCAGCTCGCCGCCCTTGAGAGAGACCCAGTACTTC
CASSSPPLRETQYF
>TRBV4-1|15|-|TRBD2|TRBJ2-7
TGCGCCAGCAGCCAAGCGGGACTAGGGGTCTACGAGCAGTACTTC
CASSQAGLGVYEQYF
>TRBV7-2|15|-|TRBD1|TRBJ1-1
TGTGCCAGCAGCTTAGGTCCATCAGCAGGGGGTGAGGCTTTCTTT
CASSLGPSAGGEAFF
>TRBV5-1|14|-|-|TRBJ1-1
TGCGCCAGTTCCCCGCGGGCAGGGAACACTGAAGCTTTCTTT
CASSPRAGNTEAFF
>TRBV4-1|13|-|-|TRBJ1-2
TGCGCCAGCAGCCAAGATTTAGGGGGAGGCTACACCTTC
CASSQDLGGGYTF
>TRBV7-9|14|few|-|TRBJ2-3
TGTGCCAGCAGCTTAAGCCAAAGCACAGATACGCAGTATTTT
CASSLSQSTDTQYF
>TRBV6-5|14|-|TRBD1|TRBJ2-5
TGTGCCAGCACCTTTTCAGGGGGCCAAGAGACCCAGTACTTC
CASTFSGGQETQYF
>TRBV5-1|19|once|TRBD2|TRBJ2-5
TGCGCCAGCAGCTTCCTACCTAGCGGGAGGGCCGTGTCCTTAGAGACCCAGTACTTC
CASSFLPSGRAVSLETQYF
>TRBV7-8|14|-|-|TRBJ1-6
TGTGCCAGCAGCTTAGAGGGTGGAGGTTCACCCCTCCACTTT
CASSLEGGGSPLHF
>TRBV5-4|15|-|-|TRBJ1-4
TGTGCCAGCAGCCCCAGGGGTGGGGTAAATGAAAAACTGTTTTTT
CASSPRGGVNEKLFF
>TRBV4-3|14|-|-|TRBJ2-3
TGCGCCAGCAGCCAAGTGAGTCGCCGAGATACGCAGTATTTT
CASSQVSRRDTQYF
>TRBV29-1|17|-|TRBD2|TRBJ2-4
TGCAGCGTACTCCCGGGGGGGCAGTACGGAGCCAAAAACATTCAGTACTTC
CSVLPGGQYGAKNIQYF
>TRBV4-3|17|-|TRBD1|TRBJ2-3
TGCGCCAGCAGCCAGGCCCGGGACAGGGGGTATTTAGATACGCAGTATTTT
CASSQARDRGYLDTQYF
>TRBV7-9|13|-|TRBD2|TRBJ2-3
TGTGCCAGCAGCATCCGGGGGGCAGATACGCAGTATTTT
CASSIRGADTQYF
>TRBV4-1|15|-|-|TRBJ2-7
TGCGCCAGCAGCCTTGCGCATGGACAGAGCTACGAGCAGTACTTC
CASSLAHGQSYEQYF
>TRBV25-1|15|-|TRBD2|TRBJ2-1
TGTGCCAGCAGTCCTTCGGGGGGGCGGGGGAATGAGCAGTTCTTC
CASSPSGGRGNEQFF
>TRBV30|14|-|-|TRBJ1-2
TGTGCCTGGAAAACAGGACCCTTGAACTATGGCTACACCTTC
CAWKTGPLNYGYTF
>TRBV5-8|15|many|-|TRBJ2-1
TGTGCCAGCGACGGGGGGACAGGAATATACAATGAGCAGTTCTTC
CASDGGTGIYNEQFF
>TRBV29-1|12|-|-|TRBJ2-5
TGCAGCGTTGCCGGAGGGCCAGAGACCCAGTACTTC
CSVAGGPETQYF
>TRBV6-5|13|-|-|TRBJ2-5
TGTGCCAGCAGAGGGGGACACCAAGAGACCCAGTACTTC
CASRGGHQETQYF
>TRBV27|16|-|-|TRBJ2-1
TGTGCCAGCAGGACAACCTCGAAGAGCTCCTACAATGAGCAGTTCTTC
CASRTTSKSSYNEQFF
>TRBV3-1/TRBV3-2|13|-|TRBD2|TRBJ2-5
TGTGCCAGCAGCCAAAAGACTAGCGGGGCCCAGTACTTC
CASSQKTSGAQYF
>TRBV7-9|16|-|-|TRBJ2-7
TGTGCCAGCAGCCGGGGGGTGGGACAGGCATCCTACGAGCAGTACTTC
CASSRGVGQASYEQYF
>TRBV4-3|17|once|-|TRBJ2-2
TGCGCCAGCAGCCAGAAACCAATAAGCGCGAACACCGGGGAGCTGTTTTTT
CASSQKPISANTGELFF
>TRBV19|12|-|-|TRBJ1-2
TGTGCCAGTAGTCTCCAGGGGTATGGCTACACCTTC
CASSLQGYGYTF
>TRBV14|16|-|-|TRBJ1-1
TGTGCCAGCAGCCAACGTTTCTATTTTGGAGGCACTGAAGCTTTCTTT
CASSQRFYFGGTEAFF
>TRBV30|15|-|-|TRBJ1-1
TGTGCCTGGAAAAGGACAAGCGGGATGAACACTGAAGCTTTCTTT
CAWKRTSGMNTEAFF
>TRBV19|12|-|-|TRBJ1-2
TGTGCCAGTAGCAGAACTAACTATGGCTACACCTTC
CASSRTNYGYTF
>TRBV11-3|13|-|-|TRBJ2-1
TGTGCCAGCAGCTTCTCGTCCTACAATGAGCAGTTCTTC
CASSFSSYNEQFF
>TRBV10-2|16|-|-|TRBJ2-2
TGCGCCAGCAGTGTGGGCCGGGGATCGAAAACCGGGGAGCTGTTTTTT
CASSVGRGSKTGELFF
>TRBV6-5|15|-|-|TRBJ2-1
TGTGCCAGCAGTACTTTGAATAGCGGAAACAATGAGCAGTTCTTC
CASSTLNSGNNEQFF
>TRBV10-3|12|-|TRBD2|TRBJ2-1
TGTGCCATCACTAGCGGCTACAATGAGCAGTTCTTC
CAITSGYNEQFF
>TRBV4-2|19|-|TRBD2|TRBJ2-1
TGTGCCAGCAGCCGTACGATTAGGCTAGCGGGAGTCGTTGGCAATGAGCAGTTCTTC
CASSRTIRLAGVVGNEQFF
>TRBV6-5|16|-|-|TRBJ1-4
TGTGCCAGCAGTTACTCGTACAGCCGTTCGAATGAAAAACTGTTTTTT
CASSYSYSRSNEKLFF
>TRBV7-9|14|-|-|TRBJ2-5
TGTGCCAGCAGCTTAGGAACGGGCGGGGAGACCCAGTACTTC
CASSLGTGGETQYF
>TRBV5-1|13|-|-|TRBJ2-5
TGCGCCAGCAGTACCCAGGGCCAAGAGACCCAGTACTTC
CASSTQGQETQYF
>TRBV12-5|15|-|-|TRBJ2-6
TGTGCTAGTGGTTTGCTACACGGGGGGGCCAACGTCCTGACTTTC
CASGLLHGGANVLTF
>TRBV14|16|-|TRBD2|TRBJ2-1
TGTGCCAGCAGCCAAGGACTAGCGGGAGGGCCCGGTGAGCAGTTCTTC
CASSQGLAGGPGEQFF
>TRBV19|15|-|-|TRBJ1-6
TGTGCCAGTAGGACGCGGGAGGGGGGGAATTCACCCCTCCACTTT
CASRTREGGNSPLHF
>TRBV5-5|15|-|-|TRBJ2-7
TGTGCCAGCAGCTTGGAAGCAGGGATAGGTTGGGAGCAGTACTTC
CASSLEAGIGWEQYF
>TRBV4-1|16|few|-|TRBJ1-2
TGCGCCAGCAGCCAAGGGCGGGGCCAGATCACCTATGGCTACACCTTC
CASSQGRGQITYGYTF
>TRBV4-3|14|-|-|TRBJ1-2
TGCGCCAGCAGCCAAGACCCGTCAGGGTATGGCTACACCTTC
CASSQDPSGYGYTF
>TRBV2|17|-|TRBD1|TRBJ2-7
TGTGCCAGCAGTGGAGCAGGGGGGAGACAGGGGGCTGGTGAGCAGTACTTC
CASSGAGGRQGAGEQYF
>TRBV5-5|15|once|TRBD2|TRBJ2-1
TGTGCCAGCAGCTTGGTGGGAGGGCCGGTTAATGAGCAGTTCTTC
CASSLVGGPVNEQFF
>TRBV4-1|13|-|TRBD1|TRBJ1-2
TGCGCCAGCAGCCAAGTTACAGGGGGTGGCTACACCTTC
CASSQVTGGGYTF
>TRBV20-1|11|few|-|TRBJ2-7
TGCAGTGCTAGAGGAGGGGGCGAGCAGTACTTC
CSARGGGEQYF
>TRBV18|14|-|TRBD1|TRBJ2-1
TGTGCCAGCTCACCACGGTTGGCAGGGGGCCTCTTTTTCTTC
CASSPRLAGGLFFF
>TRBV6-4|13|-|-|TRBJ2-6
TGTGCCAGCGGCAATCCTGGGGCCAACGTCCTGACTTTC
CASGNPGANVLTF
>TRBV27|15|-|TRBD1|TRBJ1-2
TGTGCCAGCAGTGCGCCGGGACAGGGTAACTATGGCTACACCTTC
CASSAPGQGNYGYTF
>TRBV6-2/TRBV6-3|14|once|-|TRBJ1-6
TGTGCCAGCAGCCGTGGACAGATTTCTTCACCCCTCCACTTT
CASSRGQISSPLHF
>TRBV19|16|-|-|TRBJ2-5
TGTGCCAGTAGTAGAGCAACTAGGTTCACACAAGAGACCCAGTACTTC
CASSRATRFTQETQYF
>TRBV10-2|17|-|-|TRBJ2-4
TGCGCCAGCAGGGATACGGGGCGGGGAGTAGCCAAAAACATTCAGTACTTC
CASRDTGRGVAKNIQYF
>TRBV5-1|17|few|TRBD2|TRBJ2-3
TGCGCCAGCAGCACGGGGACTAGCGGGAGCCTTAGCGGTACGCAGTATTTT
CASSTGTSGSLSGTQYF
>TRBV15|13|-|TRBD2|TRBJ2-7
TGTGCCACCAGCTCGGGAGGGAGGTACGAGCAGTACTTC
CATSSGGRYEQYF
>TRBV4-3|17|-|TRBD2|TRBJ2-1
TGCGCCAGCAGCCAAGCTGGCGGGAGGGCCGCCTACAATGAGCAGTTCTTC
CASSQAGGRAAYNEQFF
>TRBV10-1|16|-|TRBD2|TRBJ2-3
TGCGCCAGCAGTGACGGAGCTAGCGGGGCCACAGATACGCAGTATTTT
CASSDGASGATDTQYF
>TRBV2|15|once|-|TRBJ2-1
TGTGCCAGCAGTGAAGCGCTTCGAAGCGCCGGAGAGCAGTTCTTC
CASSEALRSAGEQFF